A selection of T cell receptor beta chains follows, all from one sample in a study of control samples from healthy donors and cancer patients. Clones were sequenced by immunoSEQ multiplex PCR, and TCRdb holds only the in-frame ones, with some missing. The sample comprises 40,000 to 50,000 clones, over 90% of which are singletons, and 23% rests with the top ten. The sequenced material came from PBMCs. These TCRs come from a woman between 45 and 65 years old with head and neck cancer. Each CDR3 is given with its conserved first and last residue. A D gene is named only where the DNA matches it firmly. Clone size, where shown, is once, few, many, or a class for clones that have expanded.

V gene	J gene	clone size	D gene	CDR3 length	CDR3 DNA	CDR3 protein
TRBV28	TRBJ1-5	few	.	12	TGTGCCAGCAGTCCCTCAGGCCAGCCCCAGCATTTT	CASSPSGQPQHF
TRBV19	TRBJ1-2	.	.	11	TGTGCCAGCCAGGCCCCCTATGGCTACACCTTC	CASQAPYGYTF
TRBV5-4	TRBJ1-3	.	.	15	TGTGCCAGCAGCTTGGAGACCTACTCTGGAAACACCATATATTTT	CASSLETYSGNTIYF
TRBV15	TRBJ2-3	.	TRBD2	14	TGTGCCACCAGCAGCGTTACTAGCGGAGATACGCAGTATTTT	CATSSVTSGDTQYF
TRBV28	TRBJ1-1	.	.	14	TGTGCCAGCAGTCCCGGGGGGTTGAACACTGAAGCTTTCTTT	CASSPGGLNTEAFF
TRBV7-2	TRBJ1-3	.	TRBD1	15	TGTGCCAGCAGCTTTACAGGGGGGGCTGGAAACACCATATATTTT	CASSFTGGAGNTIYF
TRBV4-3	TRBJ1-1	.	.	16	TGCGCCAGCAGCCAAGAAAGGGAAGGCAGGAACACTGAAGCTTTCTTT	CASSQEREGRNTEAFF
TRBV18	TRBJ2-4	.	.	17	TGTGCCAGCTCACCACCGGATAAGCCACTAGCCAAAAACATTCAGTACTTC	CASSPPDKPLAKNIQYF
TRBV27	TRBJ1-1	.	.	14	TGTGCCAGCAGTTCCGGGATAGACAACACTGAAGCTTTCTTT	CASSSGIDNTEAFF
TRBV10-3	TRBJ2-4	.	TRBD1	17	TGTGCCGCACGCGGACAGGGGACGCCGGGGGGAAAAAACATTCAGTACTTC	CAARGQGTPGGKNIQYF
TRBV11-2	TRBJ2-3	once	TRBD2	15	TGTGCCAGCAGCTTAGAAGCGGGGGTCACAGGTACGCAGTATTTT	CASSLEAGVTGTQYF
TRBV27	TRBJ1-2	.	.	14	TGTGCCAGCAGTGAACAAAGCACCAACTATGGCTACACCTTC	CASSEQSTNYGYTF
TRBV3-1/TRBV3-2	TRBJ2-1	.	TRBD2	15	TGTGCCAGCAGCCACTCGCTAGCGGGAGACAATGAGCAGTTCTTC	CASSHSLAGDNEQFF
TRBV6-5	TRBJ2-7	.	.	12	TGTGCCAGCGGACAGATTTCCTACGAGCAGTACTTC	CASGQISYEQYF
TRBV25-1	TRBJ2-1	.	TRBD2	15	TGTGCCACCGGGACTAGCGGGGGGGCGGGGGATGAGCAGTTCTTC	CATGTSGGAGDEQFF
TRBV9	TRBJ2-1	.	TRBD2	14	TGTGCCAGCAGCTCTAGCGGGTCCTACAATGAGCAGTTCTTC	CASSSSGSYNEQFF
TRBV7-2	TRBJ1-1	.	TRBD1	14	TGTGCCAGCAGCCTCGGACAGGGTACGACTGAAGCTTTCTTT	CASSLGQGTTEAFF
TRBV28	TRBJ2-1	.	TRBD1	12	TGTGCCAGCAGCCCCAACAGGGGTAAGCAGTTCTTC	CASSPNRGKQFF
TRBV12-5	TRBJ2-7	.	.	16	TGTGCTAGTGGTTTGCCCCCGGGCTCTCCTTCCTACGAGCAGTACTTC	CASGLPPGSPSYEQYF
TRBV18	TRBJ1-1	.	TRBD1	17	TGTGCCAGCTCACCGTCACAGGGGACTCGGGTGAACACTGAAGCTTTCTTT	CASSPSQGTRVNTEAFF
TRBV6-2/TRBV6-3	TRBJ2-1	.	TRBD2	16	TGTGCCAGCAGTTTCTCCCTAGCGGCTAAAGGGAATGAGCAGTTCTTC	CASSFSLAAKGNEQFF
TRBV9	TRBJ1-4	.	.	13	TGTGCCAGCAGCGTAGGGGGCGAAGAAAAACTGTTTTTT	CASSVGGEEKLFF
TRBV28	TRBJ1-5	.	.	14	TGTGCCAGCAGTTTGGTGCGGGGAAATCAGCCCCAGCATTTT	CASSLVRGNQPQHF
TRBV15	TRBJ2-7	.	.	11	TGTGCCACCAGCACCTCCTACGAGCAGTACTTC	CATSTSYEQYF
TRBV30	TRBJ2-2	.	TRBD1	14	TGTGCCTGGAGAGGGGGACAGGGAACCGGGGAGCTGTTTTTT	CAWRGGQGTGELFF
TRBV10-1	TRBJ2-2	.	TRBD1	17	TGCGCCAGCAGTGAGTCGGGGGCAGGGGGCAGCACCGGGGAGCTGTTTTTT	CASSESGAGGSTGELFF
TRBV7-2	TRBJ2-3	.	TRBD1	15	TGTGCCAGCAGCCACCCCGCGACAGGGGCAGATACGCAGTATTTT	CASSHPATGADTQYF
TRBV18	TRBJ2-2	.	TRBD2	16	TGTGCCAGCTCACCCCGGAGCGGGAGGGCCGGCGGGGAGCTGTTTTTT	CASSPRSGRAGGELFF
TRBV5-1	TRBJ2-4	.	.	14	TGCGCCAGCAGCTTCGACAGCGGGAAAAACATTCAGTACTTC	CASSFDSGKNIQYF
TRBV6-2/TRBV6-3	TRBJ2-7	.	TRBD1	13	TGTGCCAGCAGCCCGGGACAGTGGAACGAGCAGTACTTC	CASSPGQWNEQYF
TRBV10-3	TRBJ1-2	.	.	13	TGTGCCATCAGTAGAGACGGAACCTATGGCTACACCTTC	CAISRDGTYGYTF
TRBV3-1/TRBV3-2	TRBJ2-1	.	TRBD2	15	TGTGCCAGCAGCCTTGGACTAGCGGGAGTGGGTGAGCAGTTCTTC	CASSLGLAGVGEQFF
TRBV6-1	TRBJ2-5	.	TRBD2	16	TGTGCCAGCAGTGGGGGACTAGGTAATTACCAAGAGACCCAGTACTTC	CASSGGLGNYQETQYF
TRBV7-2	TRBJ2-1	.	TRBD1	15	TGTGCCAGCAGCTCACGGACAGGGGGCACAAATGAGCAGTTCTTC	CASSSRTGGTNEQFF
TRBV6-6	TRBJ1-1	.	.	10	TGTGCCACCGAGAACACTGAAGCTTTCTTT	CATENTEAFF
TRBV25-1	TRBJ2-7	.	.	11	TGTGCCAGTAGGAGCTCCTACGAGCAGTACTTC	CASRSSYEQYF
TRBV28	TRBJ1-2	once	.	14	TGTGCCAGCAGTTTCCCTCAGGATAACTATGGCTACACCTTC	CASSFPQDNYGYTF
TRBV11-2	TRBJ2-3	.	.	16	TGTGCCAGCAGCTCATTACCGGGACGGAGCACAGATACGCAGTATTTT	CASSSLPGRSTDTQYF
TRBV2	TRBJ1-2	.	.	14	TGTGCCAGCAGAAGCGGGACGGACTACTATGGCTACACCTTC	CASRSGTDYYGYTF
TRBV5-1	TRBJ1-2	.	TRBD1	13	TGCGCCAGCAGCTCGGGACAGAACTATGGCTACACCTTC	CASSSGQNYGYTF
TRBV9	TRBJ1-3	.	.	15	TGTGCCAGCAGCGCGCCCAGCATATCCGGAAACACCATATATTTT	CASSAPSISGNTIYF
TRBV2	TRBJ1-1	.	.	13	TGTGCCAGCAGTCACGGTCAGAACACTGAAGCTTTCTTT	CASSHGQNTEAFF
TRBV27	TRBJ2-1	.	.	11	TGTGCCACCGCCTCCTACAATGAGCAGTTCTTC	CATASYNEQFF
TRBV5-1	TRBJ1-2	.	.	12	TGCGCCAGCAGCCCCCAAGGGCTTGGCTACACCTTC	CASSPQGLGYTF
TRBV28	TRBJ2-7	.	.	12	TGTGCCAGCAGGGGATTCCCCTACGAGCAGTACTTC	CASRGFPYEQYF
TRBV19	TRBJ2-1	.	TRBD1	12	TGTGCCAGTAGTGTGACAGGGAATGAGCAGTTCTTC	CASSVTGNEQFF